This T cell receptor (beta chain) emerged from a study of blood T cells in healthy people across ages. In this sample, this clonotype turned up a few times. Antigen specificity is unknown. Study-wide results and limits: When set beside aged donors, long-lived donors presented more naive CD4+ cells and higher diversity. Considered underestimates were the diversity estimates obtained from one million T cells. Researchers report that TCR beta diversity correlated strongly with naive T cell percentage.

Using a J-beta primer mix together with a sample-barcoded 5' primer, a second PCR was run for roughly 6 to 11 cycles. In TCRdb, the 5' RACE reads were re-called with MiXCR into one record per CDR3 protein. Here the sample spans under 800,000 distinct CDR3 sequences, around 21% being singletons. Individuals who donated were healthy Caucasians from Russia aged about 6 to 95. The CDR3 spans 11 residues. Germline loops: CDR1 SNHLY, CDR2 FYNNEI. V was clipped by 9 bases and J by 3 bases, with 5 bases between them. This clonotype was sampled from a man between 70 and 80 years old in good health. The rearrangement links TRBV2 to TRBJ2-2; the D is unclear. The sequenced sample was blood. The CDR3 sequence is CASEHTGELFF. In DNA form, the CDR3 reads TGTGCCAGTGAGCACACCGGGGAGCTGTTTTTT.